One sample yielded the 12 T cell receptor beta chains listed below, sequenced in a study of T cell responses to AZD1222 COVID-19 vaccine. Clones were sequenced by immunoSEQ multiplex PCR, and TCRdb holds only the in-frame ones, with some missing. The sample includes more than 70,000 clones, approximately 90% seen only once; the top ten take around 30%. The sequenced sample was peripheral blood, obtained 28 days after the second AZD1222 dose. The receptors originated from an adult who received the AZD1222 COVID-19 vaccine.

The V gene is TRBV27, the J gene TRBJ1-5; D is undetermined. The V and J ends lost 6 bases and 3 bases respectively, with 9 bases between them. Germline assignment: CDR1 MNHEY and CDR2 SMNVEV (reference sequence). The CDR3 sequence is 13 residues long. DNA of the CDR3: TGTGCCAGCAGCTCGGCAACCAATCAGCCCCAGCATTTT. Translated: CASSSATNQPQHF.

This clone was recorded once. V gene TRBV5-1 combines with J gene TRBJ2-1; no clear D. The germline CDR1 and CDR2 sequences are SGHRS and YFSETQ. The CDR3 has 11 amino acids. Trimming took off 4 bases at V and 5 bases at J, with 4 bases between the two ends. The CDR3 coding sequence is TGCGCCAGCAGCCTGAACAATGAGCAGTTCTTC. Its protein product is CASSLNNEQFF.

V is TRBV25-1 and J is TRBJ2-5; 7 bases fit TRBD1. V was pared by 4 bases and J by 2 bases, with 10 bases of the junction left unmatched. CDR1 is MGHDK, CDR2 SYGVNS, per germline. The CDR3 has 16 amino acids. Written as DNA, the CDR3 is TGTGCCAGCAGTGGATTATATAAGGGACAGCAAGAGACCCAGTACTTC. This encodes CASSGLYKGQQETQYF.

This clone has only one observation. The chain couples TRBV5-6 to TRBJ2-1; tentatively, D is TRBD2 (6 bases). Germline loops: CDR1 SGHDT, CDR2 YYEEEE. The CDR3 has 12 residues. V was shortened by 4 bases and J by 12 bases, with 14 bases between the two germline ends. CDR3 DNA: TGTGCCAGCAGCCTTGGGAGGTATGGGCAGTTCTTC. Its protein is CASSLGRYGQFF.

This chain links TRBV5-1 with TRBJ2-1; the match to TRBD2 covers 10 bases. The length of the CDR3 is 19 residues. The junction had 17 bases not matched to a gene; V was cut back by 0 bases and J by 8 bases. Germline CDR1 SGHRS, CDR2 YFSETQ. The CDR3 nucleotides read TGCGCCAGCAGCTTGGATGGTAGCGGGAGGACCGCCGAAGGGGATGAGCAGTTCTTC. It codes for CASSLDGSGRTAEGDEQFF.

The chain carries TRBV7-2 and TRBJ1-5; D is perhaps TRBD1 (6 bases). Germline CDR1 and CDR2: SGHTA and FQGNSA. There are 14 residues in the CDR3. Trimming stripped 5 bases from V and 6 bases from J, with 14 bases between. CDR3 amino acids: CASSEQGSSQPQHF. DNA of the CDR3: TGTGCCAGCAGCGAACAGGGTAGTAGTCAGCCCCAGCATTTT. Combining the CDR3 with reference TRBV7-2 and TRBJ1-5 gives the whole variable domain GAGVSQSPSNKVTEKGKDVELRCDPISGHTALYWYRQSLGQGLEFLIYFQGNSAPDKSGLPSDRFSAERTGGSVSTLTIQRTQQEDSAVYLCASSEQGSSQPQHFGDGTRLSIL.

This chain uses TRBV28 with TRBJ2-7, with a tentative D call TRBD2 (6 bases). Trimming cost V 3 bases and J 4 bases, with 16 bases left between them. The CDR3 extends over 15 amino acids. The germline V gene has CDR1 MDHEN and CDR2 SYDVKM. As DNA, the CDR3 is TGTGCCAGCAGTTTTAGGCGGGGTGGTCCGTACGAGCAGTACTTC. This gives the protein CASSFRRGGPYEQYF.

This clone appeared a few times. The chain carries TRBV7-9 and TRBJ1-2; D is perhaps TRBD1 (6 bases). The CDR3 loop spans 16 amino acids. Trimming shortened V by 6 bases and J by 1 base, and 18 bases separated the two germline ends. Looked up from germline, CDR1 is SEHNR and CDR2 is FQNEAQ (reference sequence). CDR3 in DNA: TGTGCCAGCAGTTGGGGACAAGGGGGATTTAACTATGGCTACACCTTC. Its translation: CASSWGQGGFNYGYTF.

The chain has TRBV7-6 and TRBJ2-3, with D perhaps TRBD2 (6 bases). Germline CDR1 is SGHVS and CDR2 is FNYEAQ. Trimming shortened V by 3 bases and J by 3 bases, and 13 bases separated the two germline ends. The CDR3 covers 15 residues. Written as DNA, the CDR3 is TGTGCCAGCAGCTTCGATTTAAGCGGGACAGATACGCAGTATTTT. Translating it yields CASSFDLSGTDTQYF.

The chain employs TRBV4-2 and TRBJ2-1; 11 positions agree with TRBD2. J lost 2 bases, V lost 1 base, and 4 bases had no gene match. Germline values: CDR1 LGHNA, CDR2 YNFKEQ. The CDR3 contains 17 residues. The CDR3 spells CASSQALLAGAYNEQFF. CDR3 coding DNA: TGTGCCAGCAGCCAAGCCTTACTAGCGGGAGCCTACAATGAGCAGTTCTTC.

This clone was recorded once. V usage is TRBV7-2 and J usage is TRBJ1-3, with D perhaps matching TRBD1 (5 bases). The germline CDR1 and CDR2 sequences are SGHTA and FQGNSA. V was trimmed by 3 bases and J by 2 bases, leaving 11 bases between them. This CDR3 has 15 residues. In nucleotides, the CDR3 is TGTGCCAGCAGCTTGGTCAGGGACCCTGGAAACACCATATATTTT. This codes for CASSLVRDPGNTIYF.

The V gene is TRBV24-1, the J gene TRBJ1-5; no clear D gene. Deletions cut 4 bases from V and 9 bases from J, with 15 bases between. CDR1 is KGHDR, CDR2 SFDVKD, per germline. The CDR3 loop spans 14 amino acids. CDR3 sequence: CATSDETANGPQHF. Written as DNA, the CDR3 is TGTGCCACCAGTGACGAGACGGCTAATGGGCCCCAGCATTTT.